Below are 13 T cell receptor beta chains sequenced from a single sample in a study of T cell clonality in common variable immunodeficiency. The assay was immunoSEQ multiplex PCR, and TCRdb's table has in-frame clones only and misses some. This table holds fewer than 75,000 clones with no singletons; the top ten claim about 1.7%. Source material: peripheral blood mononuclear cells. The source is a person between 18 and 70 years old in good health.

This clone was counted at least ten times. The read falls 3 residues short of the CDR3 end, and the missing part is taken from the germline J gene. The chain links TRBV28 to TRBJ2-7; the match to TRBD2 covers 10 bases. The V gene end was trimmed by 5 bases and the J gene end by 5 bases; junction bases not matched to a gene: 6. Germline assignment: CDR1 MDHEN and CDR2 SYDVKM. The CDR3 extends over 14 amino acids. The CDR3 sequence: CASSPSGRSDEQYF. The covered CDR3 bases are TGTGCCAGCAGTCCTAGCGGGAGAAGCGACGAG.

This clone was counted ten times or more. The read falls 3 residues short of the CDR3 end, and the missing part is taken from the germline J gene. V gene TRBV6-2 or TRBV6-3 combines with J gene TRBJ1-1; D is ambiguous. Germline-derived CDR1 and CDR2 are MNHEY and SVGEGT. V lost 4 bases to trimming and J lost 0 bases, with 9 bases between them. The CDR3 has 14 amino acids. CDR3 DNA, as far as it was read: TGTGCCAGCAGTTCGTACAGAGTGAACACTGAA. Translated, it gives CASSSYRVNTE. The entire CDR3 is CASSSYRVNTEAFF.

This clone was detected many times. The read ends 3 residues early relative to the CDR3; the germline J gene fills the gap. The chain uses TRBV5-6 and TRBJ2-7; 8 bases map to TRBD1. The germline CDR1 and CDR2 sequences are SGHDT and YYEEEE. This CDR3 comprises 14 residues. Trimming removed 4 bases from V and 6 bases from J; junction bases left unmatched: 9. The sequenced CDR3 bases are TGTGCCAGCAGCCGAGACAGGGGATCAGGCGAG. This gives the protein CASSRDRGSGE. The complete CDR3 protein is CASSRDRGSGEQYF.

This clone was observed many times. The CDR3 extends 3 residues past the end of the read, so its final part is completed from the germline J gene. V gene TRBV9 combines with J gene TRBJ2-7; D gene unclear. The length of the CDR3 is 14 residues. In germline, CDR1 is SGDLS, CDR2 YYNGEE. The ends were cut back, 0 bases at V and 0 bases at J, with 7 bases in the middle. The CDR3 bases that were read are TGTGCCAGCAGCGTAGGGGCAGTCTCCTACGAG. Translating gives CASSVGAVSYE. The full CDR3 sequence reads CASSVGAVSYEQYF.

This clone was recorded at least ten times. The read comes to an end 3 residues before the CDR3 does, leaving the germline J gene to fill in the end. The chain joins TRBV18 to TRBJ2-3; 7 bases map to TRBD1. J gave up 4 bases and V 4 bases, and 8 bases lay outside the gene matches. There are 15 residues in the CDR3. Germline loops: CDR1 KGHSH, CDR2 LQKENI. CDR3 residues: CASSLGQVGADTQYF. The CDR3 bases that were read are TGTGCCAGCTCACTCGGACAGGTTGGGGCAGATACG.

This clone was seen repeatedly, ten times or more. From the germline J gene comes the end of the CDR3, since the read stops 3 residues before it. V is TRBV6-1 and J is TRBJ1-1, with TRBD1 identical over 7 bases. From germline, CDR1 is MNHNS and CDR2 SASEGT. The CDR3 consists of 14 residues. Here the CDR3 reads CASSEKGQALTAFF. The sequenced CDR3 bases are TGTGCCAGCAGTGAGAAAGGACAGGCCCTGACA.

This clone came up many times. The observed sequence ends 3 residues before the CDR3 terminus, with the missing tail filled in from the germline J gene. This sequence joins TRBV6-1 and TRBJ1-4; tentative D call: TRBD1 (6 bases). CDR1 and CDR2 from the germline V gene are MNHNS and SASEGT. The CDR3 extends over 14 amino acids. Trimming pared 0 bases from V and 5 bases from J, leaving 7 bases between. The CDR3 DNA, read in part, is TGTGCCAGCAGTGAAGCTGGGACAAATGAAAAA. This sequence encodes CASSEAGTNEK. The full CDR3 protein reads CASSEAGTNEKLFF.

This clone was observed many times. The CDR3 goes on 3 residues after the read ends, and that part is filled in from the germline J gene. The chain uses TRBV20-1 and TRBJ2-1; D is possibly TRBD2 (6 bases). This CDR3 comprises 16 residues. Germline loops: CDR1 DFQATT, CDR2 SNEGSKA (reference sequence). The germline V and J ends were trimmed by 0 bases and 0 bases, with 12 bases remaining between them. CDR3 amino acids: CSAREGLTSSYNEQFF. The CDR3 DNA, read in part, is TGCAGTGCTAGAGAGGGACTTACTTCCTCCTACAATGAG.

In its sample, this clone was seen many times. Sequencing ends 3 residues short of the CDR3 end; the germline J gene provides the rest. The V call is TRBV7-9, the J call TRBJ1-3; no clear D. Germline V lookup: CDR1 SEHNR, CDR2 FQNEAQ (reference sequence). The CDR3 runs to 14 residues. Deletions cut 1 base from V and 0 bases from J, with 4 bases between. This CDR3 is CASSLGHSGNTIYF. CDR3 bases read: TGTGCCAGCAGCTTAGGTCACTCTGGAAACACC.

With respect to this clone: The CDR3 end falls 3 residues outside the read, so it is completed with the germline J gene. This chain connects TRBV11-2 to TRBJ1-5; D ambiguous. The CDR3 consists of 14 residues. V dropped 10 bases and J dropped 2 bases, with 15 bases sitting between them. Germline values: CDR1 SGHAT, CDR2 FQNNGV. CDR3 DNA (partial): TGTGCCACCCCCGGGGAGGGCGGCAATCAGCCC. It codes for CATPGEGGNQP. The entire CDR3 protein is CATPGEGGNQPQHF.

This clone was seen only a few times. The CDR3 extends 3 residues past the end of the read, so its final part is completed from the germline J gene. The V call is TRBV18, the J call TRBJ2-1; D might be TRBD1 (6 bases). Trimming pared 5 bases from V and 7 bases from J, leaving 18 bases between. CDR3 length equals 15 residues. From germline, CDR1 is KGHSH and CDR2 LQKENI. The CDR3 protein is CASSVGRGLQNEQFF. CDR3 DNA, as far as it was read: TGTGCCAGCTCAGTAGGCAGGGGTCTGCAGAATGAG.

With respect to this clone: Mismatch with germline at one junction end may stem from a read error. The CDR3 is cut off 3 residues early in the read; its end comes from the germline J gene. The same CDR3 arises from other DNA sequences in this sample as well. The rearrangement uses TRBV20-1 and TRBJ1-1; 7 nucleotides line up with TRBD1. Germline CDR1 and CDR2: DFQATT and SNEGSKA (reference sequence). The CDR3 sequence is 15 residues long. CDR3 loop: CSARPPGQPNTEAFF. The CDR3 DNA, read in part, is TGCAGTGCTAGACCCCCGGGACAGCCGAACACTGAG.

This clone occurred many times. The missing CDR3 end, 3 residues past where the read stops, is filled in from the germline J gene. The rearrangement links TRBV19 to TRBJ2-2; the match to TRBD1 covers 8 bases. CDR1 and CDR2 (germline): LNHDA, SQIVND (reference sequence). This CDR3 is built from 17 residues. J was trimmed by 5 bases and V by 2 bases; bases with no gene match: 10. The sequenced CDR3 bases are TGTGCCAGTAGTATAACTACCCGGCAGGGGGCGACCGGGGAG. This sequence encodes CASSITTRQGATGE. The entire CDR3 sequence reads CASSITTRQGATGELFF.